This TCR beta chain was documented in a study of post-analysis software for immune sequencing data. Background on the study: Some patients lacked subtype; others had relapsing-remitting, secondary progressive or progressive-relapsing disease. General observations from the study: There were roughly 5 TRBV segments more frequent in patients than controls, and TRBV5-6, TRBV5-1 and TRBV20-1 were among them.

Prepared TCR beta cDNA libraries contained unique molecular identifiers. TCRdb fed the PCR reads into MiXCR, producing one record per CDR3 protein. The sample shows a few hundred thousand distinct CDR3 sequences, more than 30% of them seen only once. This clonotype was seen only a few times. Its target is not known. CDR3 length equals 13 residues. From germline, CDR1 is MNHEY and CDR2 SMNVEV (reference sequence). The V and J ends lost 6 bases and 6 bases respectively, with 11 bases between them. What was sequenced was blood. The genes are TRBV27 and TRBJ2-2; D might be TRBD1 or TRBD2, each matching 5 bases. The TCR originated in a girl aged 2-10 years with multiple sclerosis. CDR3 in DNA: TGTGCCAGCAGCTTGGGGGATCCCGGGGAGCTGTTTTTT. This codes for CASSLGDPGELFF.